Following are 31 T cell receptor beta chains from one sample sequenced in a study of Graves' ophthalmopathy and Graves' hyperthyroidism. Amplification from RNA transcripts yielded the TCR beta CDR3 regions. Second-round multiplex PCR came after first-round RT-PCR with HTBI primers. TCRdb reprocessed the multiplex PCR reads with MiXCR, giving one entry per CDR3 protein. The repertoire holds some 520,000 distinct CDR3 sequences, with approximately 14% as singletons. The sequenced sample was blood. Every receptor here comes from a woman in her twenties or thirties with Graves' ophthalmopathy.

This clonotype was picked up a small number of times. The chain joins TRBV20-1 to TRBJ1-5; TRBD1 aligns across 10 bases. Per germline, CDR1 DFQATT and CDR2 SNEGSKA (reference sequence). J lost 3 bases, V lost 5 bases, and 7 bases had no gene match. This CDR3 is built from 15 residues. CDR3 residues: CSAPRTGGINQPQHF. The CDR3 bases are TGCAGTGCTCCGAGGACAGGGGGGATCAATCAGCCCCAGCATTTT.

This clonotype was seen repeatedly, ten times or more. V and J are TRBV6-5 and TRBJ1-3, with 8 bases matching TRBD1. This CDR3 contains 15 residues. Germline assignment: CDR1 MNHEY and CDR2 SVGAGI. The V gene end was trimmed by 6 bases and the J gene end by 0 bases; junction bases not matched to a gene: 4. The CDR3 coding sequence is TGTGCCAGCAGCTACAGGGGGGGCTCTGGAAACACCATATATTTT. Encoded protein: CASSYRGGSGNTIYF.

This clonotype was seen many times. CDR3 amino acids: CASSYSVGTESNQPQHF. CDR3 nucleotides: TGTGCCAGCAGTTACTCGGTGGGGACGGAGAGCAATCAGCCCCAGCATTTT. The V gene is TRBV6-2 or TRBV6-3, the J gene TRBJ1-5; a weak D match, TRBD1 (5 bases). The germline V and J ends were trimmed by 0 bases and 1 base, with 13 bases remaining between them. Germline V gene lookup returns CDR1 MNHEY and CDR2 SVGEGT. The CDR3 is 17 residues long.

This clonotype came up many times. J is TRBJ1-6 and V is TRBV6-5; D remains unclear. The CDR3 covers 18 residues. Trimming removed 3 bases from V and 5 bases from J, with 20 bases in between. Per the germline V gene, CDR1 is MNHEY and CDR2 is SVGAGI. The CDR3 coding sequence is TGTGCCAGCAGTTATTGGGTGAGGACTTCGGTAAATAATTCACCCCTCCACTTT. Translating gives CASSYWVRTSVNNSPLHF.

The chain carries TRBV27 and TRBJ1-1; a weak D match, TRBD1 (5 bases). The CDR3 runs to 15 residues. From germline, CDR1 is MNHEY and CDR2 SMNVEV (reference sequence). Trimming stripped 0 bases from V and 0 bases from J, with 8 bases between. The CDR3 here is CASSLSGPLNTEAFF. CDR3 DNA sequence: TGTGCCAGCAGTTTATCGGGGCCCCTGAACACTGAAGCTTTCTTT.

This clonotype occurred many times. The chain links TRBV29-1 to TRBJ2-7; 11 nucleotides align to TRBD2. The CDR3 spans 14 residues. Losses at the gene ends were 5 bases for V and 3 bases for J; bases not matched to a gene: 6. In germline, CDR1 is SQVTM, CDR2 ANQGSEA. CDR3 in DNA: TGCAGCGTTACCCTAGGGACTAGCGGCTACGAGCAGTACTTC. Amino acid sequence: CSVTLGTSGYEQYF.

This clonotype was observed at least ten times. The rearrangement links TRBV4-1 to TRBJ1-1, with 7 bases matching TRBD1. This CDR3 is 13 amino acids long. The J segment lost 7 bases and the V segment lost 1 base, leaving 3 bases of the junction unmatched. Germline-derived CDR1 and CDR2 are MGHRA and YSYEKL. The CDR3 here is CASSQVRDSEAFF. DNA of the CDR3: TGCGCCAGCAGCCAAGTGCGGGACAGTGAAGCTTTCTTT.

The V gene is TRBV19, the J gene TRBJ2-5; either TRBD1 or TRBD2 may fit D (6 bases each). The CDR3 has 13 amino acids. Germline V CDR1 and CDR2: LNHDA, SQIVND (reference sequence). Trimming took off 8 bases at V and 5 bases at J, with 15 bases between the two ends. DNA for the CDR3: TGTGCCAGTCGGATGGGGGGCCATGAGACCCAGTACTTC. Its translation is CASRMGGHETQYF.

This clonotype was observed many times. V usage is TRBV2 and J usage is TRBJ2-2; D perhaps matches TRBD2 (5 bases). CDR3 size: 16 residues. Trimming stripped 1 base from V and 5 bases from J, with 14 bases between. The germline CDR1 and CDR2 sequences are SNHLY and FYNNEI. The CDR3, as DNA: TGTGCCAGCAGTGAAGGTCTCAGAGGGATGACCGGGGAGCTGTTTTTT. Protein sequence: CASSEGLRGMTGELFF.

There are many counts of this clonotype. V and J are TRBV14 and TRBJ2-2; D is unclear. CDR3 length: 11 residues. CDR1 is SGHDN and CDR2 is FVKESK in the germline V gene. V lost 7 bases and J lost 3, with 3 bases in between. CDR3 sequence: CASMDTGELFF. In DNA form, the CDR3 reads TGTGCCAGCATGGACACCGGGGAGCTGTTTTTT.

This clonotype has ten or more counts. The J gene is TRBJ2-7, the V gene TRBV6-1; D is possibly TRBD1 or TRBD2 (5 bases each). This CDR3 region has 15 residues. The V gene lost 1 base and the J gene lost 4 bases, with 14 bases spanning the gap. Per the germline V gene, CDR1 is MNHNS and CDR2 is SASEGT. In DNA form, the CDR3 reads TGTGCCAGCAGTGAAGGTTGGGGGACGGGGTACGAGCAGTACTTC. Protein: CASSEGWGTGYEQYF.

The chain carries TRBV7-3 and TRBJ1-1, with TRBD1 matching 10 bases. Per germline, CDR1 SGHTA and CDR2 FQGTGA. V dropped 5 bases and J dropped 6; count of bases not matched to a gene: 6. The CDR3 runs to 14 residues. CDR3 residues: CASSPGQGVPEAFF. CDR3 DNA sequence: TGTGCCAGCAGCCCAGGACAGGGGGTCCCTGAAGCTTTCTTT. Complete variable domain (other parts from reference TRBV7-3 and TRBJ1-1): GAGVSQTPSNKVTEKGKYVELRCDPISGHTALYWYRQSLGQGPEFLIYFQGTGAADDSGLPNDRFFAVRPEGSVSTLKIQRTERGDSAVYLCASSPGQGVPEAFFGQGTRLTVV.

In this sample, this clonotype turned up many times. The CDR3 sequence is CASSSWSLRQGIHQPQHF. In DNA, the CDR3 is TGTGCCAGCAGCTCATGGTCCCTCCGGCAGGGAATTCATCAGCCCCAGCATTTT. The V call is TRBV11-2, the J call TRBJ1-5; tentative D call: TRBD1 (5 bases). Trimming left V 4 bases short and J 5 bases short, with 24 bases between. Germline lookup yields CDR1 SGHAT and CDR2 FQNNGV. The length of the CDR3 is 18 residues.

This clonotype was detected many times. A junction boundary mismatches the germline segment, possibly from a read error. This CDR3 is CTQPYSNQPQHF. The CDR3 DNA is TGCACCCAGCCATATAGCAATCAGCCCCAGCATTTT. J is TRBJ1-5 and V is TRBV6-1, with unresolved D. This CDR3 contains 12 residues. Germline CDR1 is MNHNS and CDR2 is SASEGT.

This clonotype has a count of ten or more. The chain employs TRBV12-3 or TRBV12-4 and TRBJ1-2; 9 bases align to TRBD1. The CDR3 spans 16 residues. J gave up 6 bases and V 3 bases, and 11 bases lay outside the gene matches. In DNA, the CDR3 is TGTGCCAGCAGTTTGTACAGGGGGCGTCGGAATAATGGCTACACCTTC. It translates to CASSLYRGRRNNGYTF.

This clonotype was seen repeatedly, ten times or more. The rearrangement links TRBV6-2 or TRBV6-3 to TRBJ2-7, with 10 nucleotides matching TRBD1. V dropped 4 bases and J dropped 4; count of bases not matched to a gene: 10. The germline V gene encodes CDR1 MNHEY and CDR2 SVGEGT. This CDR3 contains 16 residues. CDR3 in DNA: TGTGCCAGCAGTTGGCCACCGGGACAGGGGTCATACGAGCAGTACTTC. This sequence encodes CASSWPPGQGSYEQYF.

The chain links TRBV10-2 to TRBJ1-6, with D perhaps matching TRBD1 (5 bases). Germline V CDR1 and CDR2: WSHSY, SAAADI. The CDR3 totals 16 residues. Trimming pared 6 bases from V and 6 bases from J, leaving 18 bases between. The CDR3 coding sequence is TGCGCCAGCAGGTCGGGCAGGGTGGACCGTAATTCACCCCTCCACTTT. Translated: CASRSGRVDRNSPLHF.

This clonotype was seen ten or more times. The chain employs TRBV4-1 and TRBJ2-4; a weak D match, TRBD2 (5 bases). Germline CDR1 and CDR2: MGHRA and YSYEKL. The V and J ends lost 0 bases and 0 bases respectively, with 15 bases between them. The CDR3 is made up of 18 amino acids. CDR3 nucleotide sequence: TGCGCCAGCAGCCAAGATCCGGGCAGAGGACTAGCCAAAAACATTCAGTACTTC. It yields the protein CASSQDPGRGLAKNIQYF.

Notes on this clonotype: A much larger clone sits a single nucleotide away, making a read error possible. The rearrangement links TRBV27 to TRBJ1-1; TRBD1 matches at 7 bases. CDR1 MNHEY and CDR2 SMNVEV come from the germline V gene (reference sequence). This CDR3 has 14 amino acids. CDR3 in DNA: TGTGTCAGCAGTTTACAGGGGTGGGTCACTGAAGCTTTCTTT. Translation: CVSSLQGWVTEAFF.

As for this clonotype: Possible read error: a much larger clone is one base away. This chain joins TRBV11-1 and TRBJ1-1; D uncertain. Germline V gives CDR1 SGHAT, CDR2 FQDESV (reference sequence). V gave up 5 bases and J gave up 1 base, with 8 bases separating them. The CDR3 runs 13 residues. The CDR3 bases are TGTGCCAGCAGCGTGGGGAAGAACACTGAAGCTTTCTTT. It yields the protein CASSVGKNTEAFF.

This clonotype was picked up many times. The gene calls are TRBV30 and TRBJ2-7; the match to TRBD2 covers 7 bases. The J segment lost 3 bases and the V segment lost 6 bases, leaving 14 bases of the junction unmatched. The CDR3 length is 15 residues. Germline V CDR1 and CDR2: GTSNPN, SVGIG (reference sequence). The CDR3 nucleotides are TGTGCCTGCATCCGAGCGGGGACCTTTGACTACGAGCAGTACTTC. This encodes CACIRAGTFDYEQYF.

Ten or more counts support this clonotype. This rearrangement joins TRBV28 to TRBJ2-7; 8 bases are shared with TRBD1. V was clipped by 4 bases and J by 2 bases; unmatched bases: 7. CDR3 length: 15 amino acids. The germline CDR1 and CDR2 sequences are MDHEN and SYDVKM. CDR3 loop: CASSSPGTGPYEQYF. The DNA for the CDR3 is TGTGCCAGCAGTTCGCCCGGGACAGGACCCTACGAGCAGTACTTC.

J is TRBJ2-7 and V is TRBV12-5; 7 bases match TRBD1. The J segment lost 5 bases and the V segment lost 0 bases, leaving 13 bases of the junction unmatched. The CDR3 is 17 amino acids. Germline CDR1 LGHNT, CDR2 FRNRAP. The CDR3 region is CASGLVLSAGTVNEQYF. The CDR3 coding sequence is TGTGCTAGTGGTTTGGTACTCAGCGCAGGGACAGTAAACGAGCAGTACTTC.

This chain connects TRBV18 to TRBJ2-7; perhaps TRBD1 as D (7 bases). The CDR3 has 14 amino acids. V lost 4 bases and J lost 2, with 12 bases in between. The germline CDR1 and CDR2 sequences are KGHSH and LQKENI. As DNA, the CDR3 is TGTGCCAGCTCACGGGGGGACAGAGCCTACGAGCAGTACTTC. This sequence encodes CASSRGDRAYEQYF.

This clonotype was found many times. The rearrangement links TRBV10-3 to TRBJ1-1; D gene ambiguous. The CDR3 is 14 amino acids. The V gene's germline CDR1 is ENHRY and CDR2 SYGVKD. Trimming pared 3 bases from V and 4 bases from J, leaving 12 bases between. CDR3 bases: TGTGCCATCAGTGACCTGACGGAAAGCACTGAAGCTTTCTTT. Translating gives CAISDLTESTEAFF.

This clonotype was observed many times. The gene calls are TRBV6-1 and TRBJ1-1; perhaps TRBD1 as D (5 bases). There are 14 residues in the CDR3. CDR1 and CDR2 from the germline V gene are MNHNS and SASEGT. Deletions cut 4 bases from V and 5 bases from J, with 14 bases between. The CDR3 DNA is TGTGCCAGCAGTGTCCGAGAGGCAGGGACTGAAGCTTTCTTT. It specifies CASSVREAGTEAFF.

This clonotype showed up many times. The chain uses TRBV19 and TRBJ1-5; tentatively, D is TRBD1 (5 bases). The CDR3 extends over 15 amino acids. Germline V gene data show CDR1 as LNHDA and CDR2 as SQIVND (reference sequence). V was shortened by 1 base and J by 3 bases, with 10 bases between the two germline ends. The CDR3 DNA sequence: TGTGCCAGTAGTATAGGGGGACGGAACAATCAGCCCCAGCATTTT. It yields the protein CASSIGGRNNQPQHF.

In this sample, this clonotype turned up many times. The gene calls are TRBV11-1 and TRBJ1-1; no firm D call. Trimming removed 6 bases from V and 1 base from J, with 6 bases in between. The CDR3 runs to 12 residues. Germline V gene data show CDR1 as SGHAT and CDR2 as FQDESV (reference sequence). DNA for the CDR3: TGTGCCAGCAGTACTGAGAACACTGAAGCTTTCTTT. Its translation: CASSTENTEAFF.

This chain joins TRBV7-2 and TRBJ1-2; a possible D gene is TRBD1 (5 bases). The CDR3 spans 13 residues. V lost 4 bases and J lost 2, with 8 bases in between. The germline V gene encodes CDR1 SGHTA and CDR2 FQGNSA. The CDR3 bases are TGTGCCAGCAGCTGGAGGACAAACTATGGCTACACCTTC. It yields the protein CASSWRTNYGYTF.

This clonotype was counted only a few times. V usage is TRBV6-9 and J usage is TRBJ2-4, with 9 nucleotides matching TRBD2. Germline assignment: CDR1 MNHGY and CDR2 SVAAGI. V was pared by 2 bases and J by 0 bases, with 26 bases of the junction left unmatched. The CDR3 has 24 residues. The CDR3 DNA sequence: TGTGCCAGCAGTTATAACCTATCGGTAGCGGGAGAAATGGGGGAACGTGGAGCCAAAAACATTCAGTACTTC. It yields the protein CASSYNLSVAGEMGERGAKNIQYF.

This clonotype was seen at least ten times. The genes are TRBV20-1 and TRBJ1-1; 7 bases are a match to TRBD1. Unmatched junction bases numbered 4, after V lost 0 bases and J lost 3 bases. Germline-derived CDR1 and CDR2 are DFQATT and SNEGSKA (reference sequence). This CDR3 spans 14 amino acids. CDR3 bases: TGCAGTGCTAGAGATGGACAGGAGTACACTGAAGCTTTCTTT. Its translation is CSARDGQEYTEAFF.